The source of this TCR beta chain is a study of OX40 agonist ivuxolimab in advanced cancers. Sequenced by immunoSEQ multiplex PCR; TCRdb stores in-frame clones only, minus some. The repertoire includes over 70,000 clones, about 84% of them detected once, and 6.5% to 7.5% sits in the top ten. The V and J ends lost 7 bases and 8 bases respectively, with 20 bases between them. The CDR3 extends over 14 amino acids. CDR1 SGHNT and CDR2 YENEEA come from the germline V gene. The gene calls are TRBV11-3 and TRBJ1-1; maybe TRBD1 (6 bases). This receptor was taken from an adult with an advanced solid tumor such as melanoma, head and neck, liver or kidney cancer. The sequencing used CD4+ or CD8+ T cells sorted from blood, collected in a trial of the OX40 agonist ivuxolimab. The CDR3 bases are TGTGCCAGCACCATTGGGGGGGCGTATTCCGAAGCTTTCTTT. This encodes CASTIGGAYSEAFF. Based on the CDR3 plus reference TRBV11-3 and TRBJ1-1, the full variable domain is EAGVVQSPRYKIIEKKQPVAFWCNPISGHNTLYWYLQNLGQGPELLIRYENEEAVDDSQLPKDRFSAERLKGVDSTLKIQPAELGDSAVYLCASTIGGAYSEAFFGQGTRLTVV.